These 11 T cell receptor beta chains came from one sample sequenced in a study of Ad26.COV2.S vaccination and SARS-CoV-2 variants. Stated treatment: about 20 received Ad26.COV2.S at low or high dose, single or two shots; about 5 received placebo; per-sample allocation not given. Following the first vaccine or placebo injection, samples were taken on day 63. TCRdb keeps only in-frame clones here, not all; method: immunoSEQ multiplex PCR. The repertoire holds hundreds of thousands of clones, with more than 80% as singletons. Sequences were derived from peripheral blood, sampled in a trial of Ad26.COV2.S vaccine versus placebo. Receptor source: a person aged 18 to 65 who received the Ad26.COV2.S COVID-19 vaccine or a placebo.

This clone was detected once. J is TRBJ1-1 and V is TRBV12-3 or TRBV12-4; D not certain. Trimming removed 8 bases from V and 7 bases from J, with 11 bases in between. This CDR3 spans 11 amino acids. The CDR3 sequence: CASGEQIEAFF. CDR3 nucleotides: TGTGCCAGCGGAGAACAGATTGAAGCTTTCTTT.

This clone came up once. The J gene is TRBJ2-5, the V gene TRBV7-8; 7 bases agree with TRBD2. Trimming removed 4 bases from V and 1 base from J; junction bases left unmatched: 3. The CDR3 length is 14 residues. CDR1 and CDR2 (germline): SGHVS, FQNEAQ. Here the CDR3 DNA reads TGTGCCAGCAGCTCAAGACTAGCCCAAGAGACCCAGTACTTC. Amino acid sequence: CASSSRLAQETQYF.

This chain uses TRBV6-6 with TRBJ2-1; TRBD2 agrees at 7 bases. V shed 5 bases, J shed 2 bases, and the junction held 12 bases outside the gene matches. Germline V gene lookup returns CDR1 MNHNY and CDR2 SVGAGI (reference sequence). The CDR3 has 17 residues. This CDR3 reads CASSPTGGGGTYNEQFF. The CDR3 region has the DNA TGTGCCAGCAGTCCGACTGGCGGGGGTGGGACCTACAATGAGCAGTTCTTC.

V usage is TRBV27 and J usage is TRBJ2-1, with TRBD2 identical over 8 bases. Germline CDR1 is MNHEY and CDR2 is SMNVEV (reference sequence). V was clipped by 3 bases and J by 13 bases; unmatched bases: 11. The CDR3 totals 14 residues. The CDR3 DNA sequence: TGTGCCAGCAGTTTCCAGACTAGCGAACCTTCTCAGTTCTTC. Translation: CASSFQTSEPSQFF.

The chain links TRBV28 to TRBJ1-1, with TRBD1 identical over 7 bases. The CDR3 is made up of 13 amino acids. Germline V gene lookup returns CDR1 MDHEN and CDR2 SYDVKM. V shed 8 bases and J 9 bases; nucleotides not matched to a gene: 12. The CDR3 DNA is TGTGCCAGCGCCAACCCCGGGACAGTAAAAGCTTTCTTT. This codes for CASANPGTVKAFF.

CDR3 sequence reads: CASSLLGSVYEQYF. CDR3 bases: TGTGCCAGCAGCTTATTAGGGTCTGTATACGAGCAGTACTTC. The chain uses TRBV7-2 and TRBJ2-7; D call uncertain. The V end lost 2 bases, the J end lost 4 bases, and 12 bases lay between the germline ends. The CDR3 totals 14 residues. The germline V gene encodes CDR1 SGHTA and CDR2 FQGNSA.

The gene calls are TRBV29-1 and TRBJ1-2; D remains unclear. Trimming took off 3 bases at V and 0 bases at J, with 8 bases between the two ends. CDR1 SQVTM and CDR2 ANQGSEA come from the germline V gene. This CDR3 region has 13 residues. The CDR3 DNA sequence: TGCAGCGTTGACGACTGGACTAACTATGGCTACACCTTC. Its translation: CSVDDWTNYGYTF.

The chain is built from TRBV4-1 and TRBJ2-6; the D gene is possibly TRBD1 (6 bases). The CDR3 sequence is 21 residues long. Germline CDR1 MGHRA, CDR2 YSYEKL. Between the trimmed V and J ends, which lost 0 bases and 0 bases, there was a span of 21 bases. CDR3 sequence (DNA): TGCGCCAGCAGCCAAGAGTTTAGAGGACGACAGGTGGCCTCTGGGGCCAACGTCCTGACTTTC. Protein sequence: CASSQEFRGRQVASGANVLTF.

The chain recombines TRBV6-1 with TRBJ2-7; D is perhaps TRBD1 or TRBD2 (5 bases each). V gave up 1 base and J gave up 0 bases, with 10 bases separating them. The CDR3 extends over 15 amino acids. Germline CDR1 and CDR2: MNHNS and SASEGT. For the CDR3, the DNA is TGTGCCAGCAGTGAAGGGGGCGGACTCTCCTACGAGCAGTACTTC. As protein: CASSEGGGLSYEQYF.

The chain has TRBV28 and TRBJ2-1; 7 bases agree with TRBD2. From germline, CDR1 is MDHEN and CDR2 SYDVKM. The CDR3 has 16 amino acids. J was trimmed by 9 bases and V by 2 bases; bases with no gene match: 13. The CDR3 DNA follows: TGTGCCAGCAGTTTACCCCCCGGGGCGGGGGTGACTGAGCAGTTCTTC. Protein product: CASSLPPGAGVTEQFF.

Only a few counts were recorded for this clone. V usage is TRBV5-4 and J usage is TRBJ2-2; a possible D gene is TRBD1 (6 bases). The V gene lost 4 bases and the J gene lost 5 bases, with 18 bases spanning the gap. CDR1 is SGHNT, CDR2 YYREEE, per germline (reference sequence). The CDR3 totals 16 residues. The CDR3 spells CASSPRTDSRTGELFF. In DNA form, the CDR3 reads TGTGCCAGCAGCCCGAGGACAGACAGTAGGACCGGGGAGCTGTTTTTT.